This T cell receptor beta chain came from a study of Graves' ophthalmopathy and Graves' hyperthyroidism. Across the whole study: The collection of peripheral blood took place at initial diagnosis, before any treatment.

Amplification targeted the TCR beta CDR3 regions, with RNA transcripts as the source material. The authors performed first-round RT-PCR with HTBI primers and then a second-round multiplex PCR. TCRdb passed the multiplex PCR reads through MiXCR, listing each CDR3 protein once. The repertoire consists of roughly 400,000 distinct CDR3 sequences, with less than 20% occurring once and the leading ten covering roughly 7%. If patients had other autoimmune diseases, uncontrolled infections, pregnancy or lactation, they were excluded. Diagnosis relied on clinical symptoms, serum thyroxine, TRAb, thyroid ultrasound and orbital computed tomography. The length of the CDR3 is 14 residues. The germline CDR1 and CDR2 sequences are LNHNV and YYDKDF (reference sequence). The ends were cut back, 1 base at V and 5 bases at J, with 11 bases in the middle.

This TCR came from a woman aged 18 to 35 with stable Graves' hyperthyroidism. Sequenced: peripheral blood. The chain is built from TRBV15 and TRBJ2-5; D gene ambiguous. The CDR3 here is CATSRGQEGETQYF. In DNA form, the CDR3 reads TGTGCCACCAGCAGAGGCCAAGAAGGGGAGACCCAGTACTTC.